This TCR beta chain stems from a study of metastatic and nonmetastatic thyroid tumors (dated by TCRdb to 2020 to 2021). About the investigation overall: Repertoires were compared across peripheral blood and tumor or nodule tissue samples from malignant and benign thyroid patients. Here is what the overall study found, with its caveats: In both blood and tumor samples, TCR beta diversity was reported to be significantly higher in malignant tumors than in benign nodules.

None of the patients had been given any treatment before thyroid surgery. Using T-cell receptor beta sequencing, the study looked back at clinical samples from patients collected from the early 2010s to the late 2010s. Sequences MNHNS (CDR1) and SASEGT (CDR2) are obtained from the germline V gene. V is cut back by 5 bases and J by 3 bases, with 12 bases in the junction unmatched. The CDR3, from cysteine to phenylalanine, totals 17 residues. Only the CDR3 portion is preserved as DNA: 51 bases, with reading frame beginning at the first base. Receptors were amplified or captured by PCR. The listed sequencing device is Illumina HiSeq 4000. High-throughput sequencing was used to profile the TCR beta-chain CDR3 region of every patient. The authors' pipeline ran thus. Drawing on CDR3 differences between clinicopathological groups, the researchers built a classifier meant to tell apart patients with distant-metastatic papillary thyroid cancer. To measure repertoire diversity the researchers used the Shannon index, while the Morisita-Horn index served to gauge how similar the tumor and blood repertoires were. TCRdb trimmed public reads at Q25 via fastp, called clones via MiXCR and kept in-frame beta chains. None of the V and J calls come from the authors' own analysis; TCRdb made them. This sample has over 20,000 clones in its table, and 12% of those were observed once. The top ten clonotypes cover roughly 6.2% of the sample.

Taking its sample share into account, this clone is medium-sized (0.01 to 0.1%). It lacks a known antigen. No quality values exist for individual bases; no much larger clone is one base distant. This TCR came from a male donor with papillary thyroid cancer or a benign thyroid nodule (not recorded which). Some clones in this sample may be carry-over from other donors' samples. Sequencing was done on a sample of blood. The sequence links TRBV6-1 to TRBJ2-7; the central 11 bases match TRBD2. The sequenced DNA is TGTGCCAGCAGTACCGGACTAGCGGGTGGAGTCTTCTACGAGCAGTACTTC. This gives the protein CASSTGLAGGVFYEQYF.